This TCR beta chain was obtained from a study of T cell changes during pregnancy in multiple sclerosis. The assay was immunoSEQ multiplex PCR, and TCRdb's table has in-frame clones only and misses some. The sample comprises 55,000 to 70,000 clones, 90% of which are singletons, and 2.2% rests with the top ten. The source material was peripheral blood, sampled in the first trimester of pregnancy. The TCR was taken from a female donor in good health, enrolled as a control in a pregnancy study.

Written as DNA, the CDR3 is TGTGCCAGCAGTTTAGGTGGGGACTGGGGGGAGCTGTTTTTT. Its protein is CASSLGGDWGELFF. J is TRBJ2-2 and V is TRBV28; D possibly corresponds to TRBD2 (6 bases). Germline V gene sequence: CDR1 MDHEN, CDR2 SYDVKM. The CDR3 totals 14 residues. V was trimmed by 2 bases and J by 8 bases, leaving 12 bases between them.